This TCR beta chain is from a study of T cells in Graves' hyperthyroidism and ophthalmopathy. With a duration under 2 months, the hyperthyroidism was newly diagnosed in patients aged 18 to 65. Lactation, pregnancy, other autoimmune disease or uncontrolled infection led to exclusion of patients. The PBMCs were taken from roughly 10 ml of fresh peripheral blood. The CDR3 has 12 residues. Trimming removed 3 bases from V and 4 bases from J, with 9 bases in between. Germline assignment: CDR1 GTSNPN and CDR2 SVGIG (reference sequence). Study-wide points: The model made its ophthalmopathy prediction, and onset followed a median around 6.5 months later.

This clonotype appeared a few times. Its antigen is unidentified. The investigators amplified TCR beta CDR3 regions from RNA transcripts. Primed by the HTBI set, a first-round RT-PCR was run on the TCR CDR3. TCRdb re-called the multiplex PCR reads with MiXCR, one entry per CDR3 protein. The sample records over 700,000 distinct CDR3 sequences, 18% being singletons. Sequencing used blood. The receptor was isolated from a woman between 50 and 59 years old with Graves' hyperthyroidism that later progressed to Graves' ophthalmopathy. The chain employs TRBV30 and TRBJ1-2, with D tentatively TRBD1 (5 bases). The CDR3 region has the DNA TGTGCCTGGAGGACAGCCCCCTATGGCTACACCTTC. Protein product: CAWRTAPYGYTF.